Shown below are 25 T cell receptor beta chains from a single sample sequenced in a study of neoadjuvant anti-PD-1 for oral cavity cancer. As to time point: after neoadjuvant nivolumab, at surgical resection. Some clones are missing from TCRdb's copy, which holds only in-frame ones; the method was immunoSEQ multiplex PCR. The table has 20,000 to 25,000 clones, roughly 45% seen once. This specimen was tumor tissue, taken after nivolumab (anti-PD-1) treatment. These receptors were taken from a person between 40 and 80 years old with oral cavity squamous cell carcinoma.

The chain combines TRBV7-2 with TRBJ2-7; 12 nucleotides line up with TRBD2. The CDR3 has 15 residues. In germline, CDR1 is SGHTA, CDR2 FQGNSA. The V segment lost 4 bases and the J segment 2 bases; nucleotides outside the gene matches: 3. CDR3 bases: TGTGCCAGCAGCTCTGGACTAGCGGGGACCTACGAGCAGTACTTC. It yields the protein CASSSGLAGTYEQYF.

The chain joins TRBV7-8 to TRBJ2-7; D unresolved. Trimming removed 4 bases from V and 4 bases from J, with 14 bases in between. The CDR3 spans 14 residues. Germline CDR1 and CDR2: SGHVS and FQNEAQ. The CDR3 sequence is CASSSTRTAYEQYF. In DNA, the CDR3 is TGTGCCAGCAGCTCGACTCGGACGGCGTACGAGCAGTACTTC.

V gene TRBV19 combines with J gene TRBJ1-5; 7 nucleotides line up with TRBD1. The ends lost 6 bases at V and 3 bases at J; junction bases unmatched: 8. Per germline, CDR1 LNHDA and CDR2 SQIVND (reference sequence). The CDR3 has 15 residues. CDR3: CASRKEGAYNQPQHF. CDR3 nucleotides: TGTGCCAGTAGGAAGGAGGGGGCTTACAATCAGCCCCAGCATTTT.

Only a few counts were recorded for this clone. The V gene is TRBV14, the J gene TRBJ2-7; unclear D gene. V was clipped by 1 base and J by 0 bases, with 13 bases between them. The length of the CDR3 is 16 residues. CDR1 is SGHDN, CDR2 FVKESK, per germline. The CDR3 sequence: CASSQVSWAVSYEQYF. In DNA form, the CDR3 reads TGTGCCAGCAGCCAAGTTTCCTGGGCAGTCTCCTACGAGCAGTACTTC.

The rearrangement joins TRBV28 to TRBJ1-5; the D gene is possibly TRBD1 (5 bases). CDR3 length equals 14 residues. The germline V gene has CDR1 MDHEN and CDR2 SYDVKM. V lost 6 bases and J lost 1, with 10 bases in between. This CDR3 is CASRFRDSNQPQHF. As DNA, the CDR3 is TGTGCCAGCAGATTCCGGGACAGCAATCAGCCCCAGCATTTT.

The chain has TRBV4-2 and TRBJ1-2, with a possible D match to TRBD1 (6 bases). The CDR3 has 14 residues. Trimming removed 0 bases at V and 3 bases at J, with 8 bases between. Germline values: CDR1 LGHNA, CDR2 YNFKEQ. DNA of the CDR3: TGTGCCAGCAGCCAAGAAAGGGGGGACTATGGCTACACCTTC. This translates into CASSQERGDYGYTF.

This clone was seen a handful of times. The chain carries TRBV15 and TRBJ2-2; D is perhaps TRBD1 (5 bases). CDR1 LNHNV and CDR2 YYDKDF come from the germline V gene (reference sequence). Deletions cut 0 bases from V and 6 bases from J, with 8 bases between. There are 14 residues in the CDR3. The CDR3 bases are TGTGCCACCAGCAGAGACAGGGTAGCCGGGGAGCTGTTTTTT. Translation gives CATSRDRVAGELFF.

This clone has a handful of counts. The V call is TRBV11-2, the J call TRBJ2-4; D gene ambiguous. V shed 2 bases and J shed 0 bases, with 14 bases lying between them. The CDR3 consists of 17 residues. The germline V gene encodes CDR1 SGHAT and CDR2 FQNNGV. The CDR3 DNA follows: TGTGCCAGCAGCTTACTTGGATTAACAGAAGCCAAAAACATTCAGTACTTC. Its protein is CASSLLGLTEAKNIQYF.

The chain recombines TRBV5-6 with TRBJ2-7, with D unresolved. This CDR3 spans 14 amino acids. V was trimmed by 1 base and J by 2 bases, leaving 10 bases between them. Looked up from germline, CDR1 is SGHDT and CDR2 is YYEEEE. The CDR3 region is CASSLWYNPYEQYF. CDR3 sequence (DNA): TGTGCCAGCAGCTTGTGGTATAACCCCTACGAGCAGTACTTC.

This clone was seen repeatedly, ten times or more. The rearrangement uses TRBV5-1 and TRBJ2-5; 9 nucleotides line up with TRBD2. CDR3 size: 16 residues. Per germline, CDR1 SGHRS and CDR2 YFSETQ. Losses at the gene ends were 4 bases for V and 5 bases for J; bases not matched to a gene: 12. CDR3 in amino acids: CASSPAVVAGVETQYF. DNA for the CDR3: TGCGCCAGCAGCCCGGCGGTGGTAGCGGGGGTGGAGACCCAGTACTTC.

The chain carries TRBV7-7 and TRBJ2-7; a possible D gene is TRBD1 (6 bases). Trimming pared 1 base from V and 3 bases from J, leaving 10 bases between. This CDR3 comprises 14 residues. The germline V gene has CDR1 SSHAT and CDR2 FNYEAQ (reference sequence). The CDR3 loop reads CASSLGGRGYEQYF. The CDR3 DNA sequence: TGTGCCAGCAGCTTAGGCGGCAGGGGCTACGAGCAGTACTTC.

The sample holds many counts of this clone. The chain employs TRBV20-1 and TRBJ2-2; D is unresolved. V shed 3 bases and J shed 8 bases, with 7 bases lying between them. Looked up from germline, CDR1 is DFQATT and CDR2 is SNEGSKA (reference sequence). The CDR3 runs 11 residues. The CDR3: CSASWLGELFF. CDR3 nucleotides: TGCAGTGCTAGCTGGTTGGGGGAGCTGTTTTTT.

The V call is TRBV30, the J call TRBJ2-2, with 13 bases that match TRBD2. The J segment lost 6 bases and the V segment lost 4 bases, leaving 5 bases of the junction unmatched. This CDR3 is 15 amino acids long. Germline CDR1 is GTSNPN and CDR2 is SVGIG (reference sequence). CDR3 DNA sequence: TGTGCCTGGAAAATAACTAGCGGGGGGGCCGGGGAGCTGTTTTTT. It specifies CAWKITSGGAGELFF.

The table lists this clone with a few counts. J is TRBJ2-5 and V is TRBV5-1; D not resolved. This CDR3 is 13 amino acids long. Per germline, CDR1 SGHRS and CDR2 YFSETQ. The V gene lost 1 base and the J gene lost 5 bases, with 9 bases spanning the gap. The CDR3 loop is CASSLPVPETQYF. The CDR3 coding sequence is TGCGCCAGCAGCTTGCCCGTACCTGAGACCCAGTACTTC.

There are many counts of this clone. This rearrangement joins TRBV15 to TRBJ2-1; D call uncertain. Germline V gene data show CDR1 as LNHNV and CDR2 as YYDKDF (reference sequence). V gave up 4 bases and J gave up 5 bases, with 12 bases separating them. CDR3 length equals 14 residues. As DNA, the CDR3 is TGTGCCACCAGCACCCTAAGTGGCCACAATGAGCAGTTCTTC. As protein: CATSTLSGHNEQFF. Full variable domain (remainder filled in from reference TRBV15 and TRBJ2-1): DAMVIQNPRYQVTQFGKPVTLSCSQTLNHNVMYWYQQKSSQAPKLLFHYYDKDFNNEADTPDNFQSRRPNTSFCFLDIRSPGLGDTAMYLCATSTLSGHNEQFFGPGTRLTVL.

The chain uses TRBV19 and TRBJ1-1; 7 positions agree with TRBD1. The CDR3 consists of 15 residues. The V segment lost 10 bases and the J segment 2 bases; nucleotides outside the gene matches: 13. Germline V gene sequence: CDR1 LNHDA, CDR2 SQIVND (reference sequence). CDR3 sequence reads: CATTPYRGSNTEAFF. CDR3 DNA: TGTGCCACTACCCCCTACAGGGGATCTAACACTGAAGCTTTCTTT.

The J gene is TRBJ1-1, the V gene TRBV11-2; D is uncertain. This CDR3 has 13 amino acids. Germline loops: CDR1 SGHAT, CDR2 FQNNGV. Trimming cost V 2 bases and J 1 base, with 5 bases left between them. The CDR3 nucleotides read TGTGCCAGCAGCTTAAAAAGGAACACTGAAGCTTTCTTT. This gives the protein CASSLKRNTEAFF.

This chain joins TRBV10-3 and TRBJ1-1; 7 nucleotides line up with TRBD1. The V segment lost 6 bases and the J segment 3 bases; nucleotides outside the gene matches: 4. The CDR3 spans 13 residues. Germline V lookup: CDR1 ENHRY, CDR2 SYGVKD. DNA for the CDR3: TGTGCCATCAGCACCACAGGGGACACTGAAGCTTTCTTT. It specifies CAISTTGDTEAFF.

This clone occurred many times. The chain uses TRBV7-9 and TRBJ2-3, with no clear D. V dropped 5 bases and J dropped 4 bases, with 13 bases sitting between them. Looked up from germline, CDR1 is SEHNR and CDR2 is FQNEAQ (reference sequence). The CDR3 runs 14 residues. The CDR3 region is CASSQPPVADTQYF. In DNA, the CDR3 is TGTGCCAGCAGCCAACCCCCGGTGGCAGATACGCAGTATTTT.

The genes are TRBV11-3 and TRBJ1-3; TRBD1 might be the D (5 bases). V was shortened by 4 bases and J by 3 bases, with 7 bases between the two germline ends. Germline V gene sequence: CDR1 SGHNT, CDR2 YENEEA. The CDR3 has 13 amino acids. The chain's CDR3 is CASSYGHGNTIYF. DNA for the CDR3: TGTGCCAGCAGCTACGGACATGGAAACACCATATATTTT.

This clone was observed a handful of times. The chain employs TRBV2 and TRBJ1-1, with D possibly matching TRBD1 (5 bases). The germline V and J ends were trimmed by 4 bases and 7 bases, with 13 bases remaining between them. CDR3 length: 13 amino acids. The V gene's germline CDR1 is SNHLY and CDR2 FYNNEI. The CDR3 bases are TGTGCCAGCAGTGGGGACCAGCTTATTGAAGCTTTCTTT. This codes for CASSGDQLIEAFF.

In this sample, this clone turned up once. The J gene is TRBJ2-5, the V gene TRBV10-3; 9 bases align to TRBD2. Germline V gene data show CDR1 as ENHRY and CDR2 as SYGVKD. J lost 5 bases, V lost 6 bases, and 4 bases had no gene match. This CDR3 has 13 amino acids. CDR3 coding DNA: TGTGCCATCAGAGCGGGGGGCGGGGAGACCCAGTACTTC. Protein sequence: CAIRAGGGETQYF.

The sample holds a few counts of this clone. The chain links TRBV5-6 to TRBJ1-6; D is ambiguous. The V end lost 6 bases, the J end lost 7 bases, and 11 bases lay between the germline ends. CDR3 length equals 13 residues. CDR1 and CDR2 from the germline V gene are SGHDT and YYEEEE. DNA for the CDR3: TGTGCCAGCACCCTGAGCGCCAATTCACCCCTCCACTTT. As protein: CASTLSANSPLHF.

This clone was picked up many times. Here the CDR3 reads CASSFLRYNEQFF. The CDR3, as DNA: TGTGCCAGCAGTTTTTTGCGGTACAATGAGCAGTTCTTC. This chain links TRBV28 with TRBJ2-1; D is unresolved. V lost 3 bases, J lost 4 bases, and 7 bases lay in between. The CDR3 runs 13 residues. Germline V gene lookup returns CDR1 MDHEN and CDR2 SYDVKM.

This clone was seen only once. The chain combines TRBV5-1 with TRBJ2-5; 12 nucleotides line up with TRBD1. The CDR3 length is 16 residues. CDR1 SGHRS and CDR2 YFSETQ come from the germline V gene. J was trimmed by 5 bases and V by 2 bases; bases with no gene match: 7. CDR3: CASSLTGTGGIETQYF. The CDR3 nucleotides read TGCGCCAGCAGCTTAACCGGGACAGGGGGCATTGAGACCCAGTACTTC. Full variable domain (outside the CDR3, taken from reference TRBV5-1 and TRBJ2-5): KAGVTQTPRYLIKTRGQQVTLSCSPISGHRSVSWYQQTPGQGLQFLFEYFSETQRNKGNFPGRFSGRQFSNSRSEMNVSTLELGDSALYLCASSLTGTGGIETQYFGPGTRLLVL.